This T cell receptor beta chain was documented in a study of blood T cell repertoires in COVID-19. Losses at the gene ends were 5 bases for V and 2 bases for J; bases not matched to a gene: 5. CDR1 and CDR2 from the germline V gene are PRHDT and FYEKMQ (reference sequence). This CDR3 region has 15 residues. Cohorts were determined from participant-reported clinical history. Original data processing: Using reference gene primer amplification, nucleated cell counts were estimated. TCRdb's copy holds only in-frame clones and misses some; the assay was immunoSEQ multiplex PCR. The V and J calls and clone size come from that table; D and trimming were worked out from the DNA. This table has 200,000 or so clones, more than 80% appearing once.

The sequencing input was PBMCs or T cells enriched from blood (not recorded which). This sequence originates from a woman aged 35 to 49 with acute COVID-19. The J gene is TRBJ2-5, the V gene TRBV13, with 10 bases identical to TRBD2. The CDR3 loop reads CASSPGLASQETQYF. CDR3 DNA sequence: TGTGCCAGCAGCCCGGGACTAGCGTCTCAAGAGACCCAGTACTTC.